Reported below is one T cell receptor beta chain. This clonotype was observed at least ten times. Its binding antigen is unknown. No much larger clonotype is one base removed from it; base qualities were not supplied. The record originates from a study of T-cell reconstitution after alpha-beta-depleted transplantation in children (dated by TCRdb to the mid-2010s). With respect to the entire study: Using TCR repertoire profiling, the study quantitatively followed how T-cell immune reconstitution unfolded in children after TCRalphabeta/CD19-depleted allogeneic hematopoietic cell transplantation.

The sample's treatment or condition label, decoded: allogeneic hematopoietic cell transplantation with graft depleted of TCRalphabeta T cells and CD19 B cells. Transplant recipients were children who received TCRalphabeta/CD19-depleted allogeneic hematopoietic cell grafts. Libraries were built with PCR. Sequencer: Illumina HiSeq 2500. TCR library preparation used molecular barcoding, with unique molecular identifiers applied to normalize quantification of the TCRbeta repertoire. TCRdb itself trimmed the public reads at Q25 with fastp, ran MiXCR and retained productive beta chains. Entries that share a CDR3 protein sequence are merged under the most common genes and DNA. The sample includes some 200,000 distinct CDR3 sequences, with approximately 6.8% observed a single time. Just over 4.5% of the sample rests with the top ten. Points the paper makes about the study in general: Over subsequent months, a decline in hyperexpanded clone frequencies was noted, and after one year, T-cell counts and TCRbeta diversity were mostly ascribed to newly produced T cells. About two months after transplant, the apparently early recovery of alphabetaT-cell counts reportedly depended on just several hundred clones that had expanded rapidly and came from non-depleted graft cells. The high TCRbeta diversity at day 60 in some patients was ascribed to recipient T cells and intrathymic progenitors that had survived conditioning.

V loses 3 bases, J loses 2 bases, and the germline ends lie 3 bases apart. As encoded in the germline V gene (reference sequence), CDR1 is LGHDT while CDR2 is YNNKEL. Counted from cysteine to phenylalanine, this CDR3 has 12 amino acids. Only the CDR3 region is kept as DNA, spanning 36 bases read in frame from base 1. This clonotype was sampled from a girl younger than two with combined immunodeficiency, due to receive a stem cell transplant. In this chain, TRBV3-1 is recombined with TRBJ2-3; the D segment cannot be called with confidence. The starting material was PBMCs, obtained before TCRalphabeta/CD19-depleted stem cell transplant. At the DNA level, the sequence is TGTGCCAGCAGCCACCTCACAGATACGCAGTATTTT. Its amino acids are CASSHLTDTQYF.